This T cell receptor (beta chain) derives from a study of OX40 agonist ivuxolimab in advanced cancers. With respect to the entire study: Ivuxolimab, which targeted the costimulatory receptor OX40 (CD134), was an agonistic, fully human IgG2 monoclonal antibody. The monotherapy dose-escalation portion (N ≈ 52 patients) of the phase I ivuxolimab trial is reported in the paper. Patients were allowed to have had prior anti-PD-1, anti-PD-L1 or anti-CTLA-4 therapy, and roughly two fifths of the dose-escalation patients had been treated with checkpoint inhibitors. Partial responses were achieved by three dose-escalation patients, of whom one had hepatocellular carcinoma and two had cutaneous melanoma. Intravenous ivuxolimab was administered to patients every 2 weeks at six dose levels: 0.01, 0.1, 0.3, 1.5, 3 and 10 mg/kg. Peripheral TCRbeta sequencing was intended to test whether TCR sequence diversity was altered and clonal T-cell expansion was caused by ivuxolimab. Among the roughly 50 dose-escalation patients, around 19 had hepatocellular carcinoma, about 15 melanoma, 9 renal cell carcinoma and 9 head and neck cancer. A male proportion of around 81% and a mean age of 60 years, ranging from roughly 23 to 85, were recorded for the dose-escalation cohort. Points the paper makes about the study in general: The antigen specificity of the peripheral T cells that underwent clonal expansion was not determined. Low levels of normalized T-cell clonal expansion were also seen in some patients who did not respond. After ivuxolimab, more expanded clones were found on average in CD8+ T cells than in CD4+ T cells. Clonal expansion of both CD4+ and CD8+ blood T cells was observed from baseline to week 6 at doses 0.1 to 3.0 mg/kg. In partial responders in the 0.1-3.0 mg/kg groups, normalized peripheral clonal expansion was found to be among the lowest, especially among CD8+ T cells.

The trial excluded patients who had a history of autoimmune disease or who were on systemic immunosuppression. Peripheral blood for TCR sequencing was collected from all dose cohorts at baseline, on cycle 4 day 1, and on cycle 7 day 1. The samples were drawn from a first-in-human, open-label, multicenter phase I dose-escalation trial of ivuxolimab. Adults with locally advanced or metastatic melanoma, renal cell carcinoma, hepatocellular carcinoma or head and neck squamous cell carcinoma were enrolled in the trial. Before TCR sequencing, CD4+ T cells and CD8+ T cells were sorted from peripheral blood as separate populations. Notes on this clone: Its target antigen remains unknown. Base qualities are missing; no much larger clone stands one base away.

Genomic DNA was extracted from sorted cells for sequencing of the TCRbeta CDR3 region. The immunoSEQ Assay was used for sequencing of TCRbeta CDR3 regions. In its TCRdb copy, this immuneACCESS table keeps in-frame sequences only and misses some clones. Where compared with another copy, unresolved V genes explain less than half of these, and the others have no known cause. The sample table holds around 79,000 clones, of which roughly 85% were seen once. Together, the top ten hold 0.61% of the sample. At the junction V is shortened by 4 bases and J by 7 bases, with 14 bases in between. CDR1 is given as SGHTA and CDR2 as FQGNSA, both from the germline V gene. The CDR3, from cysteine to phenylalanine, totals 15 residues. Only the CDR3 DNA stays, 45 bases, in frame from base 1.

The receptor was isolated from an adult with an advanced solid tumor such as melanoma, head and neck, liver or kidney cancer. The chain uses TRBV7-2 and TRBJ1-6, with an unclear D gene assignment. The source material was CD4+ or CD8+ T cells sorted from blood, sampled in a trial of the OX40 agonist ivuxolimab. The DNA is as follows: TGTGCCAGCAGCTCTTGGTCGCGCGGGAATTCACCCCTCCACTTT. Its protein product is CASSSWSRGNSPLHF.